One and the same sample provided the 17 T cell receptor beta chains below, sequenced in a study of cytomegalovirus exposure and HLA in healthy donors. Use of 60 Vbeta and 13 Jbeta primers characterized the PCR. Produced via immunoSEQ multiplex PCR; TCRdb's table is partial and in-frame only. Of under 250,000 clones in the sample, 65% to 85% are singletons; the top ten hold just under 3%. The sample comprised PBMCs. These receptors were taken from a woman aged 30 to 39 in good health and CMV-seronegative.

This chain uses TRBV30 with TRBJ2-7; 8 bases map to TRBD2. V was clipped by 1 base and J by 3 bases; unmatched bases: 14. The germline gives CDR1 GTSNPN, CDR2 SVGIG (reference sequence). The CDR3 has 17 amino acids. The CDR3: CAWSALASGPLSYEQYF. For the CDR3, the DNA is TGTGCCTGGAGTGCCCTGGCTAGCGGGCCTTTAAGCTACGAGCAGTACTTC.

The chain employs TRBV19 and TRBJ1-1; no reliable D call. Germline CDR1 LNHDA, CDR2 SQIVND (reference sequence). The V and J ends lost 5 bases and 0 bases respectively, with 4 bases between them. CDR3 size: 12 residues. Here the CDR3 DNA reads TGTGCCAGTAGTGTAATGAACACTGAAGCTTTCTTT. This gives the protein CASSVMNTEAFF.

The rearrangement joins TRBV19 to TRBJ1-1; TRBD1 agrees at 8 bases. The CDR3 totals 12 residues. V trimming: 9 bases; J trimming: 4 bases; junction bases outside the gene matches: 4. The germline V gene encodes CDR1 LNHDA and CDR2 SQIVND (reference sequence). The DNA for the CDR3 is TGTGCCAGCCGGGACAGGCCCACTGAAGCTTTCTTT. Its translation is CASRDRPTEAFF.

The rearrangement joins TRBV18 to TRBJ2-5, with TRBD2 matching over 10 bases. The V segment lost 3 bases and the J segment 4 bases; nucleotides outside the gene matches: 5. CDR3 size: 15 residues. Germline V lookup: CDR1 KGHSH, CDR2 LQKENI. The CDR3 sequence is CASSPIAGGRETQYF. For the CDR3, the DNA is TGTGCCAGCTCACCGATAGCGGGGGGTCGAGAGACCCAGTACTTC.

The chain couples TRBV2 to TRBJ2-5; 8 bases fit TRBD1. The CDR3 covers 14 residues. Germline lookup yields CDR1 SNHLY and CDR2 FYNNEI. J was trimmed by 5 bases and V by 4 bases; bases with no gene match: 6. The DNA of the CDR3 is TGTGCCAGCAGTGCACTTCACAGGGGGGAGACCCAGTACTTC. Protein product: CASSALHRGETQYF.

V usage is TRBV7-8 and J usage is TRBJ2-7; D unclear. This CDR3 has 16 amino acids. The V gene's germline CDR1 is SGHVS and CDR2 FQNEAQ. Deletions cut 5 bases from V and 0 bases from J, with 17 bases between. This CDR3 reads CASSLAPWRPSYEQYF. The CDR3 coding sequence is TGTGCCAGCAGCCTGGCTCCATGGCGGCCCTCCTACGAGCAGTACTTC.

The chain joins TRBV25-1 to TRBJ2-7, with D tentatively TRBD1 (6 bases). This CDR3 has 14 residues. Germline V lookup: CDR1 MGHDK, CDR2 SYGVNS. Between the trimmed V and J ends, which lost 4 bases and 0 bases, there was a span of 10 bases. CDR3 bases: TGTGCCAGCAGTGGGGGACACCGCTCCTACGAGCAGTACTTC. Translating it yields CASSGGHRSYEQYF.

For the CDR3, the DNA is TGTGCCAGCAGCGGACTAGCAGCAGATACGCAGTATTTT. Protein product: CASSGLAADTQYF. The chain carries TRBV5-4 and TRBJ2-3; 8 nucleotides line up with TRBD2. The germline V gene encodes CDR1 SGHNT and CDR2 YYREEE (reference sequence). V trimming: 4 bases; J trimming: 4 bases; junction bases outside the gene matches: 2. The CDR3 totals 13 residues.

The chain couples TRBV4-1 to TRBJ2-7; 10 nucleotides line up with TRBD1. The CDR3 runs to 14 residues. Losses at the gene ends were 3 bases for V and 6 bases for J; bases not matched to a gene: 5. Per the germline V gene, CDR1 is MGHRA and CDR2 is YSYEKL. As DNA, the CDR3 is TGCGCCAGCAGCCACATCAGGACAGGGGGCGAGCAGTACTTC. Amino acid sequence: CASSHIRTGGEQYF.

The V call is TRBV5-1, the J call TRBJ2-3; D perhaps matches TRBD1 (6 bases). The CDR3 spans 17 residues. The germline gives CDR1 SGHRS, CDR2 YFSETQ. The germline V and J ends were trimmed by 0 bases and 0 bases, with 14 bases remaining between them. CDR3 coding DNA: TGCGCCAGCAGCTTGGCCATCAGGGGTACTAGCACAGATACGCAGTATTTT. Protein product: CASSLAIRGTSTDTQYF.

The genes are TRBV13 and TRBJ2-7; possibly TRBD2 for D (7 bases). This CDR3 spans 17 amino acids. Germline V gene data show CDR1 as PRHDT and CDR2 as FYEKMQ (reference sequence). Trimming stripped 5 bases from V and 2 bases from J, with 22 bases between. The CDR3, as DNA: TGTGCCAGCAGCCCGGAGGGGGGGGGACCAGGCGCCTACGAGCAGTACTTC. Its translation is CASSPEGGGPGAYEQYF.

The chain joins TRBV5-1 to TRBJ1-1; 7 bases match TRBD1. In germline, CDR1 is SGHRS, CDR2 YFSETQ. CDR3 size: 14 residues. The V and J ends lost 4 bases and 4 bases, in that order; junction bases with no gene match: 7. The CDR3 DNA reads TGCGCCAGCAGCCCCAGGGGGGCTGCCACTGAAGCTTTCTTT. Its translation is CASSPRGAATEAFF.

The chain has TRBV9 and TRBJ1-1; 7 bases line up with TRBD1. The germline CDR1 and CDR2 sequences are SGDLS and YYNGEE. The CDR3 sequence is 15 residues long. V lost 7 bases, J lost 0 bases, and 9 bases stayed unmatched. The CDR3, as DNA: TGTGCCAGCTTACAGGGGCCTTGGATGAACACTGAAGCTTTCTTT. Amino acid sequence: CASLQGPWMNTEAFF.

The CDR3 DNA reads TGTGCCAGCAGCAGAAATGAGCAGTTCTTC. Its translation: CASSRNEQFF. The chain employs TRBV2 and TRBJ2-1, with D hard to call. CDR3 length: 10 amino acids. The ends were cut back, 6 bases at V and 7 bases at J, with 4 bases in the middle. Germline CDR1 reads SNHLY; CDR2 reads FYNNEI.

CDR3 protein: CASSRDGGGSPLHF. CDR3 nucleotides: TGTGCCAGCAGCCGGGACGGGGGAGGGTCACCCCTCCACTTT. V usage is TRBV6-4 and J usage is TRBJ1-6; tentatively, D is TRBD1 (5 bases). V was trimmed by 6 bases and J by 10 bases, leaving 16 bases between them. CDR1 and CDR2 from the germline V gene are MRHNA and SNTAGT. This CDR3 has 14 amino acids.

The chain employs TRBV5-4 and TRBJ2-1; tentative D call: TRBD2 (6 bases). The germline CDR1 and CDR2 sequences are SGHNT and YYREEE (reference sequence). The CDR3 length is 15 residues. V lost 5 bases and J 1 base, leaving 13 bases between the germline ends. In DNA form, the CDR3 reads TGTGCCAGCAGATTTCGGGGGAGGTCCTACAATGAGCAGTTCTTC. This codes for CASRFRGRSYNEQFF.

As to this clone: The junction shows a germline mismatch at one end, possibly a read error. The chain links TRBV7-7 to TRBJ2-2; D is ambiguous. CDR1 is SSHAT, CDR2 FNYEAQ, per germline (reference sequence). The CDR3 contains 14 residues. CDR3 region: CASSLESFTGELFF. CDR3 DNA: TGTGCTAGCAGCTTAGAGAGTTTCACCGGGGAGCTGTTTTTT. Drawing the rest from reference TRBV7-7 and TRBJ2-2, the complete variable domain is GAGVSQSPRYKVTKRGQDVTLRCDPISSHATLYWYQQALGQGPEFLTYFNYEAQPDKSGLPSDRFSAERPEGSISTLTIQRTEQRDSAMYRCASSLESFTGELFFGEGSRLTVL.